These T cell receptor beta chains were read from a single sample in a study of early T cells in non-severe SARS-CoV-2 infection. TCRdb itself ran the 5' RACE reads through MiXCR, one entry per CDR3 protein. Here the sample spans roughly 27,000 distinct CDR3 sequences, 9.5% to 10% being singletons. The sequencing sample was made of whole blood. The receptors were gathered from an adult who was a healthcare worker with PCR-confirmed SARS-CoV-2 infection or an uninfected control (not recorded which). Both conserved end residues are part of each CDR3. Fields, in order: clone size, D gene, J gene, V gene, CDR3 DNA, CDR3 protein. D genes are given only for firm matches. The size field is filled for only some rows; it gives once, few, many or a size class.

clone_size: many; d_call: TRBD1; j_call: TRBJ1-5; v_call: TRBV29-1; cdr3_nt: TGCAGCGTCCGGGACAGTCATCAGCCCCAGCATTTT; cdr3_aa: CSVRDSHQPQHF
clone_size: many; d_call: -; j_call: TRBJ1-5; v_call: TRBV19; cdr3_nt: TGTGCCAGTAGTATTTCCCAGTGGGAGAATCAGCCCCAGCATTTT; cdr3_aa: CASSISQWENQPQHF
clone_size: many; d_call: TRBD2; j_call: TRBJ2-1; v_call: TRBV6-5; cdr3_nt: TGTGCCAGCAGTTACTCGACTAGCGGACACAATGAGCAGTTCTTC; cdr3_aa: CASSYSTSGHNEQFF
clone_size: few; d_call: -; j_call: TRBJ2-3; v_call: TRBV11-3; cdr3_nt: TGTGCCAGCAGCTTAGATACGGGGACGCAGTATTTT; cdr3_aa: CASSLDTGTQYF
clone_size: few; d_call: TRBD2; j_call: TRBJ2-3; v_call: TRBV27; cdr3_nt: TGTGCCAGCAGGAGCGGGGGGGGTATAGATACGCAGTATTTT; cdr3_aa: CASRSGGGIDTQYF
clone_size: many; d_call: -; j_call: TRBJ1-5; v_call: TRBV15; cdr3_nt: TGTGCCACCAGCAGACGACAGGAGGATCAGCCCCAGCATTTT; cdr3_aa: CATSRRQEDQPQHF
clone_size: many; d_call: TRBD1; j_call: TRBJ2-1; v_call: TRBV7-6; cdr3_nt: TGTGCCAGCAGCTTAGAGGGACAGGGATACAATGAGCAGTTCTTC; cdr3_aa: CASSLEGQGYNEQFF
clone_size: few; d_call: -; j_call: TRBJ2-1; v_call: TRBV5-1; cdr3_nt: TGCGCCAGCAGCCCACAGCGGGCCTCCTACAATGAGCAGTTCTTC; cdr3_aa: CASSPQRASYNEQFF
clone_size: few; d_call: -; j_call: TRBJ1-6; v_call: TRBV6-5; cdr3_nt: TGTGCCAGCAGTTACCAAAATTCACCCCTCCACTTT; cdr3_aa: CASSYQNSPLHF
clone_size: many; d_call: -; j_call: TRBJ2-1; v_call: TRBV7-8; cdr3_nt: TGTGCCAGCAGCTTCCGGGCCCCTACCTACAATGAGCAGTTCTTC; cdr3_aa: CASSFRAPTYNEQFF
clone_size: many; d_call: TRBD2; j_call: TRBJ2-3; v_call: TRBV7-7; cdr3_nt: TGTGCCAGCAGTTATACGACGGGGGGAGCTGGGGGTACGCAGTATTTT; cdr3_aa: CASSYTTGGAGGTQYF
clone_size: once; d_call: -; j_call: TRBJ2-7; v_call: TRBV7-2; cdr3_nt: TGTGCCAGCAGCTTAGCGTCTACAGCTTTCTCCTACGAGCAGTACTTC; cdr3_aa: CASSLASTAFSYEQYF
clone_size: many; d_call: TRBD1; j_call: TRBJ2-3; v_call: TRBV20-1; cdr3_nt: TGCAGTGCGGCGCAGGGGGCAGGCACAGATACGCAGTATTTT; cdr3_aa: CSAAQGAGTDTQYF
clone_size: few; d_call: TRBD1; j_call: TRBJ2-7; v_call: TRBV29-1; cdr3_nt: TGCAGCGGGCAGGGGGCGGGTAGCGAGCAGTACTTC; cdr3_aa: CSGQGAGSEQYF
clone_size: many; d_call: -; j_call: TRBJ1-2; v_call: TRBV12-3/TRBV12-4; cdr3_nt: TGTGCCAGCACCAAGGGGACCGGTGGCTACACCTTC; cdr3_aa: CASTKGTGGYTF
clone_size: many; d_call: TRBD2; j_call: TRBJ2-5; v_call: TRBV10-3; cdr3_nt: TGTGCCATCGCCCTAGCGGGGGCACAAGAGACCCAGTACTTC; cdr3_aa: CAIALAGAQETQYF
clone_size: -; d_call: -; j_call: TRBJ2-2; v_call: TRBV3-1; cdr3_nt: TGTGCCAGCAGCCAAGTGACTACAATGAACACCGGGGAGCTGTTTTTT; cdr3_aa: CASSQVTTMNTGELFF
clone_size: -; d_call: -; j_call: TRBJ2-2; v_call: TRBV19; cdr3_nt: TGTGCCAGTAGTAAAGGACAGCAGAACACCGGGGAGCTGTTTTTT; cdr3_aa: CASSKGQQNTGELFF
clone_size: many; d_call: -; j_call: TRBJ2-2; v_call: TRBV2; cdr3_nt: TGTGCCAGCAAAATACAGACGAACACCGGGGAGCTGTTTTTT; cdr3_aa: CASKIQTNTGELFF
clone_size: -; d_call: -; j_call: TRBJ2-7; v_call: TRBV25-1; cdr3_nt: TGTGCCAGCAGTGAGCTGAACTCCTACGAGCAGTACTTC; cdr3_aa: CASSELNSYEQYF
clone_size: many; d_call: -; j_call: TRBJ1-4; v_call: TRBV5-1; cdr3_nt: TGCGCCAGCAGCTTGGCAGGGGTAAATGAAAAACTGTTTTTT; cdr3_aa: CASSLAGVNEKLFF
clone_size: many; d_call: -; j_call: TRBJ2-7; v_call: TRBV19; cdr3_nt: TGTGCCAGTAGTACAACCCTGGCCTCCTACGAGCAGTACTTC; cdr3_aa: CASSTTLASYEQYF
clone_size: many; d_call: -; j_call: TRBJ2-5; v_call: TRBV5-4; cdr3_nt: TGTGCCAGCAGCTGGGAACTAGTGGGGGGCCAAGAGACCCAGTACTTC; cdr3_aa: CASSWELVGGQETQYF
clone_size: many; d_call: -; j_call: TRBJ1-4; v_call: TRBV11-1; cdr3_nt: TGTGCCAGCAGCGACCGGGACATATCAACTAATGAAAAACTGTTTTTT; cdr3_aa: CASSDRDISTNEKLFF
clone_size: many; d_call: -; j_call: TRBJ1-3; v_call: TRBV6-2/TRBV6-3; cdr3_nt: TGTGCCAGCAGTTACTCAAGGTCCGGCTCTGGAAACACCATATATTTT; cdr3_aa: CASSYSRSGSGNTIYF
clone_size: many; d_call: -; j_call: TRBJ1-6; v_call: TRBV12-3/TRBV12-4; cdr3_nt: TGTGCCAGCAGTCCCCGGACGGCTTCCTATAATTCACCCCTCCACTTT; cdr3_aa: CASSPRTASYNSPLHF
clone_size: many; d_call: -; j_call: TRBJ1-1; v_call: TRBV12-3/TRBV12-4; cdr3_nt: TGTGCCAGCAGCTTTTCGGTGAACACTGAAGCTTTCTTT; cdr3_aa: CASSFSVNTEAFF
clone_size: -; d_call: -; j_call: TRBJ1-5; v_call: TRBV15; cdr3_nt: TGTGCCACCAGGCCGGCGGTCAATAGCAATCAGCCCCAGCATTTT; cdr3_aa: CATRPAVNSNQPQHF
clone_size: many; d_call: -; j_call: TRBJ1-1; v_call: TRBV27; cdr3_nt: TGTGCCAGCAGTTTACATCCCTCCACATTTGAAGCTTTCTTT; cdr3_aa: CASSLHPSTFEAFF
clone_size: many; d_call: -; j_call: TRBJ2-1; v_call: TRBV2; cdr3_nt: TGTGCCAGCAGCCCTGAATCCACCTACAATGAGCAGTTCTTC; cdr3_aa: CASSPESTYNEQFF
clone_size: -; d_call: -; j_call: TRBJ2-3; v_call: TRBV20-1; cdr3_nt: TGCAGTGCTAGCAACAATTACGGGACACAGTATTTT; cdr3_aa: CSASNNYGTQYF
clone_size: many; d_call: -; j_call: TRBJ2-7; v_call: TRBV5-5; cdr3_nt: TGTGCCAGCAGCTTGGAGGAGGGGGCCGTTGGGTCCTACGAGCAGTACTTC; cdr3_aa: CASSLEEGAVGSYEQYF
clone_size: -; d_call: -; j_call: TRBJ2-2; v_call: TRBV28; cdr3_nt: TGTGCCAGCACCCCCGGACGGACAGCGAACACCGGGGAGCTGTTTTTT; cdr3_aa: CASTPGRTANTGELFF
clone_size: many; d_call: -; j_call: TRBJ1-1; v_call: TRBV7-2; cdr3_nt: TGTGCCAGCATCCCCTGGGAGGACGAGAAAGCTTTCTTT; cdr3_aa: CASIPWEDEKAFF
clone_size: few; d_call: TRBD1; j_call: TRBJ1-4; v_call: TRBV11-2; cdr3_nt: TGTGCCAGCAGCCTTGACAGGGACCGGGAAAAACTGTTTTTT; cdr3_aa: CASSLDRDREKLFF
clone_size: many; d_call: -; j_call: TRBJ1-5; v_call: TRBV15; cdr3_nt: TGTGCCACCGGGGGGATTAGTCAGCCCCAGCATTTT; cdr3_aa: CATGGISQPQHF
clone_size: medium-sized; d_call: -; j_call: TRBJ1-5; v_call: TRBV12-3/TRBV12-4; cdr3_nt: TGTGCCAGCAGAAGACAGCTCGATCAGCCCCAGCATTTT; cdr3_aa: CASRRQLDQPQHF
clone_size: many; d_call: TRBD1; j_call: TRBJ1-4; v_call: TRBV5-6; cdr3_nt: TGTGCCAGCAGCCCGGACAGGGGAGTCGATGTCGATGAAAAACTGTTTTTT; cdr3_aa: CASSPDRGVDVDEKLFF
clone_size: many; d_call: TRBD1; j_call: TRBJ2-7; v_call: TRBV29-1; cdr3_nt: TGCAGCGTGATTTCCGGGACAGGGAGCTCCTACGAGCAGTACTTC; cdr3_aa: CSVISGTGSSYEQYF
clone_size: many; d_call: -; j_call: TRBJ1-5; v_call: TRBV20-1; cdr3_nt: TGCAGTGCTAGAAACTATGACAGGCGAAGCAATCAGCCCCAGCATTTT; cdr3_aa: CSARNYDRRSNQPQHF
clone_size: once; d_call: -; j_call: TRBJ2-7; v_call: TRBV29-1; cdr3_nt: TGCAGCGTTGTACTCCGCTACGAGCAGTACTTC; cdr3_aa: CSVVLRYEQYF
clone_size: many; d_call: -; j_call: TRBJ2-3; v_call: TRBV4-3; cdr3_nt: TGCGCCAGCAGCCAAGACAGAAGCACAGATACGCAGTATTTT; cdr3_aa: CASSQDRSTDTQYF
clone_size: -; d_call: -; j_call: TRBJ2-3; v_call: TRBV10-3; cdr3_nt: TGTGCCATCAGTGAAGAAGCCGGACTAGGGGGTTTGGATACGCAGTATTTT; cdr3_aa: CAISEEAGLGGLDTQYF
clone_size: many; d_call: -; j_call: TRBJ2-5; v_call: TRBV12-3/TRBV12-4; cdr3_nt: TGTGCCAGCAGTATTAGGTCCCGGGAGACCCAGTACTTC; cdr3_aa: CASSIRSRETQYF
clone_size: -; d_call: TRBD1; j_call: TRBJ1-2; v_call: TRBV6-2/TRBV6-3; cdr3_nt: TGTGCCAGCAGTTACGACAGGGGGCATGGCTACACCTTC; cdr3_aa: CASSYDRGHGYTF
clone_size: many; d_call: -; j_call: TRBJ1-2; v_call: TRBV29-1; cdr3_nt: TGCAGCGTTGAGGGGACGGAGAACTATGGCTACACCTTC; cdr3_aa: CSVEGTENYGYTF
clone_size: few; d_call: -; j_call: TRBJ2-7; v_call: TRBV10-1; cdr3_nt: TGCGCCAGCAGTGGCTCAGGGGAAGAGCAGTACTTC; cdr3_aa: CASSGSGEEQYF
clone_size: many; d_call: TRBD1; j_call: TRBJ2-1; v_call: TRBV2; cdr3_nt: TGTGCCAGCACTGACGGGACAGAAGCCAATGAGCAGTTCTTC; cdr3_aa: CASTDGTEANEQFF
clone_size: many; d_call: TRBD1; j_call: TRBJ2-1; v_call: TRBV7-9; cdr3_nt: TGTGCCAGCAGCCTGGGGACAGCCTACAATGAGCAGTTCTTC; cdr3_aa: CASSLGTAYNEQFF